This T cell receptor (beta chain) was recorded in a study of OX40 agonist ivuxolimab in advanced cancers. This CDR3 is built from 13 residues. Germline lookup yields CDR1 SGHTA and CDR2 FQGNSA. V was trimmed by 1 base and J by 3 bases, leaving 5 bases between them. Sequencing used immunoSEQ multiplex PCR; TCRdb keeps in-frame clones, though not all of them. The sample holds roughly 61,000 clones; roughly 84% are singletons and the top ten take more than 0.4%. Comments on this clone: The sample carries other DNA sequences with the same CDR3.

The material was CD4+ or CD8+ T cells sorted from blood, obtained in a trial of the OX40 agonist ivuxolimab. V is TRBV7-2 and J is TRBJ2-3; D gene unclear. The clonotype comes from an adult with an advanced solid tumor such as melanoma, head and neck, liver or kidney cancer. The CDR3 region is CASSLGRTDTQYF. The CDR3 DNA reads as TGTGCCAGCAGCTTAGGCCGAACAGATACGCAGTATTTT.